A selection of T cell receptor beta chains follows, all from one sample in a study of blood T cell repertoires in COVID-19. Sequenced by immunoSEQ multiplex PCR; TCRdb stores in-frame clones only, minus some. The table shows about 260,000 clones, with 80% to 90% occurring only once. Source material: PBMCs or T cells enriched from blood (not recorded which). The receptors were gathered from a middle-aged woman who had been exposed to COVID-19. CDR3s include the opening cysteine and the closing phenylalanine or tryptophan. D genes are given only for firm matches. For some rows the clone size is stated as once, few or many, or as a class when expanded; others skip it.

clone size	V gene	D gene	J gene	CDR3 protein	CDR3 DNA
once	TRBV5-1	TRBD2	TRBJ2-1	CASSLGPSGVYNEQFF	TGTGCCAGCAGCTTGGGGCCTAGCGGAGTCTACAATGAGCAGTTCTTC
once	TRBV11-3	.	TRBJ1-1	CASSLDPSTEAFF	TGTGCCAGCAGCTTAGATCCGTCCACTGAAGCTTTCTTT
.	TRBV6-5	TRBD1	TRBJ1-5	CASSHRGDSNQPQHF	TGTGCCAGCAGTCACAGGGGCGATAGCAATCAGCCCCAGCATTTT
.	TRBV24-1	.	TRBJ1-3	CATSDGQGNTIYF	TGTGCCACCAGTGATGGCCAGGGAAACACCATATATTTT
.	TRBV2	TRBD1	TRBJ1-1	CASSGDSLNTEAFF	TGTGCCAGCAGTGGGGACAGCCTAAACACTGAAGCTTTCTTT
.	TRBV5-8	TRBD2	TRBJ2-3	CASSLDLGLAGPADTQYF	TGTGCCAGCAGCTTGGATCTGGGACTAGCGGGGCCGGCAGATACGCAGTATTTT
.	TRBV28	.	TRBJ1-3	CASWAGGTFGNTIYF	TGTGCCAGCTGGGCCGGAGGTACCTTTGGAAACACCATATATTTT
once	TRBV5-5	TRBD1	TRBJ1-4	CASSRLGGVLEKLFF	TGTGCCAGCTCACGTTTAGGGGGCGTTCTTGAAAAACTGTTTTTT
.	TRBV4-2	.	TRBJ2-1	CASSQEAGSSYNEQFF	TGTGCCAGCAGCCAAGAGGCGGGGAGCTCCTACAATGAGCAGTTCTTC
few	TRBV2	.	TRBJ1-2	CASSEQGRGYTF	TGTGCCAGCAGTGAACAGGGGAGAGGCTACACCTTC
.	TRBV7-9	TRBD1	TRBJ1-6	CASSLESAGGNSPLHF	TGTGCCAGCAGCTTAGAATCAGCAGGGGGAAATTCACCCCTCCACTTT
.	TRBV28	.	TRBJ2-1	CASSPGTDNEQFF	TGTGCCAGCAGTCCGGGGACTGACAATGAGCAGTTCTTC
.	TRBV19	.	TRBJ2-2	CASSIGLAGSFSTGELFF	TGTGCCAGTAGTATTGGCCTTGCGGGTTCGTTTAGCACCGGGGAGCTGTTTTTT
once	TRBV7-9	.	TRBJ2-7	CASSLVRGGEQYF	TGTGCCAGCAGCTTAGTACGAGGCGGAGAGCAGTACTTC
.	TRBV19	.	TRBJ2-3	CASTPPGRQANTQYF	TGTGCCAGTACCCCCCCGGGCCGACAGGCCAATACGCAGTATTTT
.	TRBV5-1	.	TRBJ2-1	CASKQGIDAYNEQFF	TGCGCCAGCAAACAGGGTATCGACGCCTACAATGAGCAGTTCTTC
.	TRBV7-9	.	TRBJ1-5	CASGGTSGNQPQHF	TGTGCCAGCGGCGGGACTAGTGGCAATCAGCCCCAGCATTTT
once	TRBV5-8	.	TRBJ2-3	CASSLAQGLYQTDTQYF	TGTGCCAGCAGCTTGGCGCAGGGGTTATATCAGACAGATACGCAGTATTTT
.	TRBV25-1	TRBD2	TRBJ2-3	CASSEAWGGSTDTQYF	TGTGCCAGCAGTGAGGCATGGGGGGGGTCCACAGATACGCAGTATTTT
.	TRBV28	TRBD1	TRBJ1-4	CASSLRQGDNEKLFF	TGTGCCAGCAGTTTACGACAGGGGGATAATGAAAAACTGTTTTTT
.	TRBV7-2	TRBD1	TRBJ1-6	CASSVAGTGVSPLHF	TGTGCCAGCAGCGTAGCAGGGACAGGGGTTTCACCCCTCCACTTT
.	TRBV6-2/TRBV6-3	TRBD2	TRBJ2-5	CASSYRGSGAQETQYF	TGTGCCAGCAGTTACCGAGGTAGCGGGGCTCAAGAGACCCAGTACTTC
.	TRBV7-2	.	TRBJ2-3	CASSLVHGGPDTQYF	TGTGCCAGCAGCTTAGTGCACGGCGGCCCAGATACGCAGTATTTT
few	TRBV4-3	TRBD1	TRBJ1-2	CASSQVTGGEGGYTF	TGCGCCAGCAGCCAAGTTACAGGGGGCGAAGGTGGCTACACCTTC
once	TRBV5-4	.	TRBJ2-7	CASSLVGGAVRDEQYF	TGTGCCAGCAGCTTGGTGGGGGGGGCAGTGAGGGACGAGCAGTACTTC
.	TRBV28	TRBD2	TRBJ2-2	CASSSLGLAGGFTGELFF	TGTGCCAGCAGCTCCCTGGGACTAGCGGGGGGTTTCACCGGGGAGCTGTTTTTT
once	TRBV7-2	.	TRBJ1-4	CASSEDSPATNEKLFF	TGTGCCAGCAGCGAAGACAGCCCAGCAACTAATGAAAAACTGTTTTTT
.	TRBV29-1	.	TRBJ1-4	CSVGLRTNEKLFF	TGCAGCGTCGGGTTACGTACCAATGAAAAACTGTTTTTT
.	TRBV19	.	TRBJ2-5	CASRSQQGSGTQYF	TGTGCCAGTAGGTCACAACAGGGTTCAGGGACCCAGTACTTC
.	TRBV29-1	TRBD1	TRBJ1-1	CSVEGGPGTGWTEAFF	TGCAGCGTTGAAGGCGGGCCTGGGACAGGGTGGACTGAAGCTTTCTTT
.	TRBV5-8	.	TRBJ2-7	CASSFPPGVYEQYF	TGTGCCAGCAGCTTCCCACCGGGAGTCTACGAGCAGTACTTC
.	TRBV19	.	TRBJ1-2	CASSKRAQSPYTF	TGTGCCAGTAGTAAGCGGGCGCAAAGCCCTTACACCTTC
.	TRBV2	.	TRBJ1-2	CASRDDREGYTF	TGTGCCAGCAGAGATGACAGAGAAGGCTACACCTTC
.	TRBV10-3	TRBD2	TRBJ2-3	CAISEFRGGRTDTQYF	TGTGCCATCAGTGAGTTCCGGGGGGGCCGAACAGATACGCAGTATTTT
.	TRBV3-1/TRBV3-2	.	TRBJ1-2	CASSQWEAQGFYGYTF	TGTGCCAGCAGCCAGTGGGAGGCGCAGGGTTTCTATGGCTACACCTTC
.	TRBV28	.	TRBJ1-2	CATTWEPANYGYTF	TGTGCCACCACCTGGGAGCCTGCTAACTATGGCTACACCTTC
.	TRBV10-3	.	TRBJ1-2	CAIRAGGYGYTF	TGTGCCATCAGGGCGGGGGGGTATGGCTACACCTTC
.	TRBV24-1	.	TRBJ1-2	CATSETGVYGYTF	TGTGCCACCAGTGAGACAGGAGTCTATGGCTACACCTTC
.	TRBV4-2	TRBD1	TRBJ2-6	CASSQPGQGSGANVLTF	TGTGCCAGCAGCCAACCGGGACAGGGATCCGGGGCCAACGTCCTGACTTTC
once	TRBV10-3	.	TRBJ1-3	CAISETDSGNTIYF	TGTGCCATCAGTGAAACAGACTCTGGAAACACCATATATTTT
few	TRBV7-9	.	TRBJ1-5	CASSLGRGDQPQHF	TGTGCCAGCAGCTTAGGGCGGGGGGACCAGCCCCAGCATTTT
.	TRBV2	.	TRBJ2-1	CASGLNYNEQFF	TGTGCCAGCGGACTCAACTACAATGAGCAGTTCTTC
.	TRBV6-5	TRBD1	TRBJ1-2	CASRPTGDFGYTF	TGTGCCAGCAGACCCACAGGGGATTTTGGCTACACCTTC
.	TRBV3-1/TRBV3-2	TRBD1	TRBJ2-7	CASTYPAPGQGYEQYF	TGTGCCAGCACCTACCCAGCCCCGGGACAGGGCTACGAGCAGTACTTC
once	TRBV6-1	TRBD1	TRBJ2-2	CASSEKPGQGAGELFF	TGTGCCAGCAGTGAAAAACCGGGACAGGGGGCCGGGGAGCTGTTTTTT
.	TRBV27	TRBD1	TRBJ1-1	CASSPEDRGNTEAFF	TGTGCCAGCAGCCCGGAGGACAGGGGTAACACTGAAGCTTTCTTT